The present entry profiles one T cell receptor (beta chain) with its context. What antigen it recognizes has not been identified. No base quality values were provided; no much bigger clone lies one nucleotide off. The data stem from a study of glioma-infiltrating T cells after dendritic cell vaccination (dated by TCRdb to about 2016). For the study in its entirety: The cohort included some 15 glioblastoma patients drawn from Phase I and II dendritic cell vaccination trials, of whom 9 were newly diagnosed and 6 had recurrent disease. Each patient was given three intradermal dendritic cell vaccine injections, spaced two weeks apart, in the arm below the axilla. Survival after dendritic cell vaccination was correlated with TCR sequencing metrics such as TIL content and the overlap between tumor and blood repertoires. Deep sequencing of TCR beta CDR3 regions was used to quantify tumor-infiltrating lymphocyte content and compare tumor and blood repertoires in dendritic cell-vaccinated glioblastoma patients. The vaccine was prepared from monocyte-derived dendritic cells that were cultured for 6 to 7 days with IL-4 and GM-CSF and then pulsed overnight with autologous tumor lysate. Between the early 2000s and the early 2010s, the patients were given dendritic cell vaccination pulsed with autologous tumor lysate.

Broader findings and caveats from the paper: The cohort was small and heterogeneous, only a few patients had full blood and tumor sets, and even fewer had initial-recurrent tumor pairs. TCR clonality showed no direct relationship with survival, which suggests that a diverse polyclonal response may be important. The three-group TCR overlap response model was described as speculative and requiring prospective validation. After dendritic cell vaccination, a higher estimated pretreatment TIL content predicted longer time to progression and longer overall survival.

Using the immunoSEQ assay, TCRB CDR3 regions were amplified from approximately 2 micrograms of genomic DNA, or from all available DNA when less than that was on hand. The multiplex PCR employed 60 forward primers targeting TCR V beta segments and 13 reverse primers targeting J beta segments. To estimate reads per starting template, synthetic control templates were spiked into each sample at limiting dilution. The Illumina HiSeq System generated sequencing reads of 87 bp. From the authors' description of their analysis: To remove PCR and sequencing errors, closely related sequences were merged with a nearest neighbor algorithm. TCR overlap was measured as the percentage of unique tumor TCR beta sequences also present in the same patient's peripheral blood. TCRdb retrieved this table from immuneACCESS and kept in-frame rearrangements only. Not all clones are present; in checked studies, unresolved V genes account for under half, and no reason is known for the remainder. Clone size and V and J calls were adopted from that table, with D and trimming inferred from the DNA. The sample has under 40,000 clones on record, 90% of them singletons. More than 2% of the sample goes to the ten largest clones.

To be selected, patients needed enough residual fresh-frozen tumor tissue and more than two years of available survival data. None of the glioblastoma patients carried an isocitrate dehydrogenase mutation, although molecular status otherwise varied. PBMC collection took place before vaccination, two weeks after the third vaccination, and at tumor progression if progression occurred. The Qiagen DNeasy Blood extraction Kit was used for extraction of genomic DNA. Trimming takes 5 bases off V and 4 bases off J; junction bases not matched to a gene: 6. From its cysteine to its phenylalanine, the CDR3 spans 16 amino acids. The retained sequence is limited to the CDR3, 48 bases, with the frame set at the first base. From the germline V gene, CDR1 is SGDLS and CDR2 is YYNGEE.

The rearranged segments are TRBV9 and TRBJ2-2, and TRBD2 matches 12 of the central bases. Specimen: blood, collected before dendritic cell vaccination. The TCR comes from a human donor with glioblastoma. The DNA is as follows: TGTGCCAGCAGTCCACTAGCGGGGGGACCCACCGGGGAGCTGTTTTTT. This gives the protein CASSPLAGGPTGELFF.